Sequencing of this T cell receptor beta chain was carried out in a study of T cell changes during pregnancy in multiple sclerosis. Clones were read by immunoSEQ multiplex PCR, and TCRdb kept only the in-frame ones, dropping some. This table has tens of thousands of clones, 90% appearing once. CDR3 size: 15 residues. Germline V CDR1 and CDR2: SGHDT, YYEEEE. With V trimmed by 0 bases and J by 6 bases, 2 bases remained unmatched. The chain is built from TRBV5-6 and TRBJ1-6; 8 bases match TRBD1. This sequence was found in a female donor with multiple sclerosis, enrolled in a pregnancy study. Source: peripheral blood, taken in the third trimester of pregnancy. CDR3 nucleotides: TGTGCCAGCAGCTTGGGACAGGGGATTAATTCACCCCTCCACTTT. Amino acid sequence: CASSLGQGINSPLHF.